The clone carrying this TCR beta chain was counted a single time. Its antigen is not identified. TCR beta libraries were made by quantitative 5'-RACE with molecular barcodes. TCRdb reprocessed the 5' RACE reads with MiXCR, giving one entry per CDR3 protein. The sample consists of some 340,000 distinct CDR3 sequences, under 15% of them appearing once. CDR1 is SGHDT, CDR2 YYEEEE, per germline. This CDR3 comprises 17 residues. Deletions cut 2 bases from V and 3 bases from J, with 20 bases between. The data were taken from a study of CD8 T cells in ankylosing spondylitis. Overall study results and limits: Earlier literature documents some of the motif variants in reactive arthritis synovial fluid and blood. Disease-linked clones were found to be CD8+ and relatively rare in peripheral blood.

Material for sequencing was blood, either unsorted or a sorted T cell fraction (not recorded which). This clonotype was sampled from a male donor with ankylosing spondylitis or in good health (not recorded which). J is TRBJ1-2 and V is TRBV5-6, with D perhaps TRBD1 (6 bases). CDR3 residues: CASSFPGGPGADYGYTF. DNA for the CDR3: TGTGCCAGCAGCTTCCCCGGGGGGCCAGGGGCTGACTATGGCTACACCTTC. Full variable domain (rest looked up from reference TRBV5-6 and TRBJ1-2): DAGVTQSPTHLIKTRGQQVTLRCSPKSGHDTVSWYQQALGQGPQFIFQYYEEEERQRGNFPDRFSGHQFPNYSSELNVNALLLGDSALYLCASSFPGGPGADYGYTFGSGTRLTVV.